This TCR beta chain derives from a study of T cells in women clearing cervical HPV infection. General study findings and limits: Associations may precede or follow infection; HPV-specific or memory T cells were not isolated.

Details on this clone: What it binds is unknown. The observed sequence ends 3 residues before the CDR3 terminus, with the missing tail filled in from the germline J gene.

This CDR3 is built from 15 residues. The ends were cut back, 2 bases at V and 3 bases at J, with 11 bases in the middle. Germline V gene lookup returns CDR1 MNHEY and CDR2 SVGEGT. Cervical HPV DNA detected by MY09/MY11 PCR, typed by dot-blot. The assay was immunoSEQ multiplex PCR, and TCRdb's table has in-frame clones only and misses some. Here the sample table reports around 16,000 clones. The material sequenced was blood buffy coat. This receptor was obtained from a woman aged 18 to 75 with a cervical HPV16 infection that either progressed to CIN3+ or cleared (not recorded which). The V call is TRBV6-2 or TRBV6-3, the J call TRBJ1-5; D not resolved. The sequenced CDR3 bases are TGTGCCAGCAGTTACCAGTGGCAGTCCAATCAGCCC. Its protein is CASSYQWQSNQP. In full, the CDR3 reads CASSYQWQSNQPQHF.